Detailed here is one T cell receptor (beta chain). Measured with immunoSEQ multiplex PCR; TCRdb has only the in-frame clones, and not every one. The table records roughly 80,000 clones, 88% of them present only once. This sample is part of a study of T cell responses to AZD1222 COVID-19 vaccine. Germline V gene sequence: CDR1 MDHEN, CDR2 SYDVKM. This CDR3 is 15 amino acids long. The trim removed 5 bases at V and 9 bases at J, leaving 14 bases unmatched. The sample was peripheral blood, taken on day 0 of MenACWY control vaccination. This receptor was taken from an adult in good health. The genes are TRBV28 and TRBJ1-2; 8 bases align to TRBD1. The CDR3 is CASSPTQDRDHRYTF. CDR3 nucleotide sequence: TGTGCCAGCAGTCCCACCCAGGACAGGGATCATCGCTACACCTTC.